A selection of T cell receptor beta chains follows, all from one sample in a study of PD-L1 blockade in urothelial cancer. The assay was immunoSEQ multiplex PCR, and TCRdb's table has in-frame clones only and misses some. The table lists tens of thousands of clones, about 83% of them singletons. Specimen: PBMCs, collected around atezolizumab (anti-PD-L1) treatment. These receptor sequences come from a man aged 55 to 69 with urothelial cancer. CDR3s include the opening cysteine and the closing phenylalanine or tryptophan. A D gene is named only where the DNA matches it firmly. Clone size is not always given. Where it is, it says once, few, many or a class for expanded clones.

d_call: .; clone_size: once; v_call: TRBV10-3; j_call: TRBJ1-2; cdr3_aa: CAISGNAGNDGYTF; cdr3_nt: TGTGCCATCAGTGGAAACGCAGGGAATGATGGCTACACCTTC
d_call: TRBD2; clone_size: .; v_call: TRBV10-3; j_call: TRBJ2-3; cdr3_aa: CAISTGLAGSTDTQYF; cdr3_nt: TGTGCCATCAGTACGGGACTAGCGGGGAGCACAGATACGCAGTATTTT
d_call: TRBD2; clone_size: .; v_call: TRBV9; j_call: TRBJ2-5; cdr3_aa: CASSVTGRETQYF; cdr3_nt: TGTGCCAGCAGCGTGACCGGGAGGGAGACCCAGTACTTC
d_call: .; clone_size: .; v_call: TRBV5-4; j_call: TRBJ1-1; cdr3_aa: CASSLGGENTEAFF; cdr3_nt: TGTGCCAGCAGCTTGGGGGGGGAGAACACTGAAGCTTTCTTT
d_call: .; clone_size: once; v_call: TRBV5-1; j_call: TRBJ2-7; cdr3_aa: CASSLEGRGPEQYF; cdr3_nt: TGCGCCAGCAGCTTGGAAGGCAGGGGCCCCGAGCAGTACTTC
d_call: .; clone_size: once; v_call: TRBV21-1; j_call: TRBJ2-3; cdr3_aa: CASNSGPSTDTQYF; cdr3_nt: TGTGCCAGCAACAGCGGGCCTAGCACAGATACGCAGTATTTT
d_call: .; clone_size: .; v_call: TRBV6-6; j_call: TRBJ2-7; cdr3_aa: CASRNGVGGHEQYF; cdr3_nt: TGTGCCAGCAGAAACGGGGTGGGGGGGCACGAGCAGTACTTC
d_call: TRBD1; clone_size: .; v_call: TRBV6-4; j_call: TRBJ2-3; cdr3_aa: CASSLQGTLDTQYF; cdr3_nt: TGTGCCAGCAGTCTACAGGGGACGTTAGATACGCAGTATTTT
d_call: TRBD1; clone_size: .; v_call: TRBV6-6; j_call: TRBJ1-5; cdr3_aa: CASTSLRTGGNQPQHF; cdr3_nt: TGTGCCAGCACCTCTTTGAGGACAGGGGGCAATCAGCCCCAGCATTTT
d_call: .; clone_size: .; v_call: TRBV7-2; j_call: TRBJ2-5; cdr3_aa: CASSSQTRAQPIDF; cdr3_nt: TGTGCCAGCAGCTCACAAACCCGTGCACAGCCGATCGACTTC
d_call: TRBD1; clone_size: .; v_call: TRBV7-9; j_call: TRBJ1-2; cdr3_aa: CASSRDRVNGYTF; cdr3_nt: TGTGCCAGCAGCCGAGACAGGGTAAACGGCTACACCTTC